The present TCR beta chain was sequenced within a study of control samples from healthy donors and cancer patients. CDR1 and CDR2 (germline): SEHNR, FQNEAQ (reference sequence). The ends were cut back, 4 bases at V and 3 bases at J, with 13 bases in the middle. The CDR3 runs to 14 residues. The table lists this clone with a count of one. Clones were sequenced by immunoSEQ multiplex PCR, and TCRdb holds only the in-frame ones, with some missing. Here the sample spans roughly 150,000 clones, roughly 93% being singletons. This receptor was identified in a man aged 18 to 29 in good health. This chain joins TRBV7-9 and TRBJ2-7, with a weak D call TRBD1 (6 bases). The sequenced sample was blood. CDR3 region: CASSSRDTYYEQYF. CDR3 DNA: TGTGCCAGCAGCTCCCGGGACACTTACTACGAGCAGTACTTC.